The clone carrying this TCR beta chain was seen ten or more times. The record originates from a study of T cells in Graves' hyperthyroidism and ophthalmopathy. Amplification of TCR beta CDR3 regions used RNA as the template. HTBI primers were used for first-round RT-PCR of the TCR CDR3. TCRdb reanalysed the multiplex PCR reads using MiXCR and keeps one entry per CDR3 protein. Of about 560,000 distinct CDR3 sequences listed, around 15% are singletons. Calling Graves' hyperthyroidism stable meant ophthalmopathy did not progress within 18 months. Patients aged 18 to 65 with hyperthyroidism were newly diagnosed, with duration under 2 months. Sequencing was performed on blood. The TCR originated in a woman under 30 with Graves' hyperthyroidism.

CDR3 loop: CSVELSNGSYEQYF. Here the CDR3 DNA reads TGCAGCGTTGAGCTGTCGAACGGATCCTACGAGCAGTACTTC. The chain carries TRBV29-1 and TRBJ2-7; D unclear. The V gene lost 3 bases and the J gene lost 1 base, with 13 bases spanning the gap. The CDR3 totals 14 residues. Germline CDR1 reads SQVTM; CDR2 reads ANQGSEA.